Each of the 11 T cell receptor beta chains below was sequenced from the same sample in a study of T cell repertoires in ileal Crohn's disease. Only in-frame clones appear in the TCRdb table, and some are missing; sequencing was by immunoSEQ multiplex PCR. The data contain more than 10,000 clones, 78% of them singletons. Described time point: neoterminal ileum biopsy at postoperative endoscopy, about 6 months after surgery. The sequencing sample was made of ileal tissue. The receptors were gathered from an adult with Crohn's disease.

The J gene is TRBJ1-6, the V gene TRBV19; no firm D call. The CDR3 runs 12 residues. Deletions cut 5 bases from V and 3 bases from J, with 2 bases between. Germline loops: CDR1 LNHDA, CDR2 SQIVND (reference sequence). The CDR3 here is CASSLYNSPLHF. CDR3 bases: TGTGCCAGTAGTCTCTATAATTCACCCCTCCACTTT.

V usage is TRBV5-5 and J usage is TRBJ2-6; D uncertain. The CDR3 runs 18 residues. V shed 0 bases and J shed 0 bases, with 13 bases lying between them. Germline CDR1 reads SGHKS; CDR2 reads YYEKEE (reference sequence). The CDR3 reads CASSLVPVIASGANVLTF. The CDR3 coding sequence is TGTGCCAGCAGCTTGGTGCCAGTTATCGCCTCTGGGGCCAACGTCCTGACTTTC.

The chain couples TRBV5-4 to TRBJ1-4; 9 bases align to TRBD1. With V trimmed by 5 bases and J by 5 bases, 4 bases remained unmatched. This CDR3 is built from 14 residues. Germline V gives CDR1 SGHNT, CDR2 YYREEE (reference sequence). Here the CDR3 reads CASSFDRGNEKLFF. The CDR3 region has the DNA TGTGCCAGCAGTTTTGACAGGGGGAATGAAAAACTGTTTTTT.

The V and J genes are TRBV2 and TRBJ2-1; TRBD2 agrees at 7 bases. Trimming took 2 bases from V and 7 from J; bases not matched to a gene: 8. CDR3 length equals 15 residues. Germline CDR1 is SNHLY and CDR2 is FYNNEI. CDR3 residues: CASSEQRGRGNEQFF. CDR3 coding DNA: TGTGCCAGCAGTGAACAGCGCGGGAGAGGGAATGAGCAGTTCTTC.

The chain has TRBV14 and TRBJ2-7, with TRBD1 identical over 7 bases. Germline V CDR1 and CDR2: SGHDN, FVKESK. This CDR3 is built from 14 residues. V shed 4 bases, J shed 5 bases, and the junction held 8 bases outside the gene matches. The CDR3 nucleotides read TGTGCCAGCAGCCTGCTGACAGGGCGGCACGAGCAGTACTTC. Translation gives CASSLLTGRHEQYF.

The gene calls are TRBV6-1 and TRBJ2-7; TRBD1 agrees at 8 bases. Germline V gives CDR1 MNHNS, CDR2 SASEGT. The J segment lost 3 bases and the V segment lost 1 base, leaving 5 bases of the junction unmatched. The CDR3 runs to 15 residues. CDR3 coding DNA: TGTGCCAGCAGTGAAGAAGCTACAGGGGGCTACGAGCAGTACTTC. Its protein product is CASSEEATGGYEQYF.

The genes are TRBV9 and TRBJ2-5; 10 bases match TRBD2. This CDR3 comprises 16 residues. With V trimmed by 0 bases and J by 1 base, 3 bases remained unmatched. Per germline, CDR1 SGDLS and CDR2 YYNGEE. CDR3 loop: CASSVEVAGGQETQYF. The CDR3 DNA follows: TGTGCCAGCAGCGTAGAGGTAGCGGGGGGCCAAGAGACCCAGTACTTC.

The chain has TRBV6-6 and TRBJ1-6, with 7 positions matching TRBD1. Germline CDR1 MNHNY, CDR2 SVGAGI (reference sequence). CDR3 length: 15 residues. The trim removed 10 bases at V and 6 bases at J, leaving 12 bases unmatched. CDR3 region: CATRQGGTANSPLHF. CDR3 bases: TGTGCCACACGCCAAGGGGGGACAGCTAATTCACCCCTCCACTTT.

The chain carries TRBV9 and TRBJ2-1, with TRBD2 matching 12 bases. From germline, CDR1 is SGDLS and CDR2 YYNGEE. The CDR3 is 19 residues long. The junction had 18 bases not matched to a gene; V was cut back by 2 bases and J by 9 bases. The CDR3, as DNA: TGTGCCAGCAGCGTCCACTCCTGGGCGGCTAGCGGGGGGGCCACTGAGCAGTTCTTC. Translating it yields CASSVHSWAASGGATEQFF.

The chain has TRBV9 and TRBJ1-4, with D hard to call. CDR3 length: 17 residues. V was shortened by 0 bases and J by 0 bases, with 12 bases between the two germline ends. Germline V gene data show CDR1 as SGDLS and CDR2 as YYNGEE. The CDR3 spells CASSVGASLATNEKLFF. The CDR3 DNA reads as TGTGCCAGCAGCGTAGGGGCCTCTCTGGCAACTAATGAAAAACTGTTTTTT.

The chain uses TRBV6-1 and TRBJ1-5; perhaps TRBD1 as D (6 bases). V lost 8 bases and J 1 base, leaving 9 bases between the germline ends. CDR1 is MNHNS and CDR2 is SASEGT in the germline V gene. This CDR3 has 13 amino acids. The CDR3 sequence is CASRTVSNQPQHF. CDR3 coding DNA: TGTGCCAGCCGGACAGTGAGCAATCAGCCCCAGCATTTT.